The 2 T cell receptor beta chains listed next were all sequenced from one sample in a study of T-cell reconstitution after alpha-beta-depleted transplantation in children. This sample's TCRbeta library carried unique molecular identifier barcodes. TCRdb re-called the PCR reads with MiXCR, one entry per CDR3 protein. The table has about 640,000 distinct CDR3 sequences, roughly 15% seen once. The source material was PBMCs from the stem cell graft donor, sampled from the stem cell graft. These receptor sequences come from a human donor who donated a stem cell graft to a child with acute myeloid leukemia.

This clonotype was seen ten or more times. The rearrangement links TRBV28 to TRBJ2-3; a weak D match, TRBD1 (6 bases). The germline V gene has CDR1 MDHEN and CDR2 SYDVKM. The length of the CDR3 is 14 residues. The ends were cut back, 5 bases at V and 6 bases at J, with 15 bases in the middle. The CDR3 nucleotides read TGTGCCAGCAGTCTGGACAGCAAGGGCGATACGCAGTATTTT. This gives the protein CASSLDSKGDTQYF.

The table lists this clonotype with a few counts. The V and J genes are TRBV7-9 and TRBJ2-3; the D gene is possibly TRBD2 (6 bases). Germline loops: CDR1 SEHNR, CDR2 FQNEAQ (reference sequence). The V and J ends lost 8 bases and 0 bases respectively, with 12 bases between them. The CDR3 spans 14 residues. The CDR3, as DNA: TGTGCCAGCCTTAGCGGATCTAGCACAGATACGCAGTATTTT. It yields the protein CASLSGSSTDTQYF.